Listed below are T cell receptor beta chains from one sample, sequenced in a study of T cells in Graves' hyperthyroidism and ophthalmopathy. Via MiXCR, TCRdb re-called the multiplex PCR reads, giving one row per CDR3 protein. The sample consists of over 250,000 distinct CDR3 sequences, about 20% of them appearing once. Sequenced material: blood. The source of these receptors is a man in his thirties or forties with Graves' ophthalmopathy. The CDR3 runs from the conserved cysteine through the conserved F or W. Each record gives: clone size, J gene, D gene, V gene, CDR3 protein, CDR3 DNA. The D gene is left open where the match is weak. Rows give clone size only sometimes, using once, few, many, or a class for an expanded clone.

abundance: -; j_gene: TRBJ1-2; d_gene: TRBD1; v_gene: TRBV28; CDR3aa: CASTGQGYGFTF; CDR3nt: TGTGCCAGCACCGGACAGGGCTATGGCTTCACCTTC
abundance: -; j_gene: TRBJ2-2; d_gene: -; v_gene: TRBV27; CDR3aa: CASRGVDGELFF; CDR3nt: TGTGCCAGCAGGGGGGTGGACGGGGAGCTGTTTTTT
abundance: -; j_gene: TRBJ1-5; d_gene: -; v_gene: TRBV7-9; CDR3aa: CASSLGEGNQPQHF; CDR3nt: TGTGCCAGCAGCTTAGGTGAGGGAAATCAGCCCCAGCATTTT
abundance: many; j_gene: TRBJ2-1; d_gene: -; v_gene: TRBV24-1; CDR3aa: CATSLETDNEQFF; CDR3nt: TGTGCCACCAGTCTGGAGACCGACAATGAGCAGTTCTTC
abundance: few; j_gene: TRBJ1-1; d_gene: -; v_gene: TRBV28; CDR3aa: CASTSHHRGIGWGENTEAFF; CDR3nt: TGTGCCAGCACCTCACACCACAGAGGGATCGGATGGGGGGAGAACACTGAAGCTTTCTTT
abundance: -; j_gene: TRBJ1-5; d_gene: TRBD1; v_gene: TRBV29-1; CDR3aa: CSVVVQGDQPQHF; CDR3nt: TGCAGCGTTGTAGTACAGGGGGATCAGCCCCAGCATTTT
abundance: -; j_gene: TRBJ1-5; d_gene: -; v_gene: TRBV6-5; CDR3aa: CASSYSKRALGNQPQHF; CDR3nt: TGTGCCAGCAGTTACTCGAAGAGGGCCCTGGGCAATCAGCCCCAGCATTTT
abundance: -; j_gene: TRBJ2-3; d_gene: -; v_gene: TRBV29-1; CDR3aa: CSVTGLYTDTQYF; CDR3nt: TGCAGCGTAACAGGGCTCTACACAGATACGCAGTATTTT
abundance: -; j_gene: TRBJ2-1; d_gene: -; v_gene: TRBV10-3; CDR3aa: CAISGAGYTEQFF; CDR3nt: TGTGCCATCAGTGGGGCAGGGTACACTGAGCAGTTCTTC
abundance: -; j_gene: TRBJ1-4; d_gene: -; v_gene: TRBV18; CDR3aa: CASSSSGGSPNEKLFF; CDR3nt: TGTGCCAGCTCTTCATCGGGGGGAAGTCCTAATGAAAAACTGTTTTTT
abundance: -; j_gene: TRBJ2-2; d_gene: TRBD1; v_gene: TRBV24-1; CDR3aa: CATSDLIVGTGINTGELFF; CDR3nt: TGTGCCACCAGTGATTTGATTGTTGGGACAGGGATTAACACCGGGGAGCTGTTTTTT
abundance: -; j_gene: TRBJ2-7; d_gene: TRBD2; v_gene: TRBV29-1; CDR3aa: CSVVPRAGGYYEQYF; CDR3nt: TGCAGCGTTGTACCTCGAGCGGGAGGATACTACGAGCAGTACTTC
abundance: many; j_gene: TRBJ2-7; d_gene: -; v_gene: TRBV28; CDR3aa: CASSPVWGLYGLVQYF; CDR3nt: TGTGCCAGCAGTCCCGTTTGGGGCTTATACGGACTGGTGCAGTACTTC
abundance: many; j_gene: TRBJ1-6; d_gene: TRBD1; v_gene: TRBV3-1; CDR3aa: CASSQRQGARSPLHF; CDR3nt: TGTGCCAGCAGCCAAAGACAGGGGGCGCGGTCACCCCTCCACTTT
abundance: many; j_gene: TRBJ1-6; d_gene: -; v_gene: TRBV7-3; CDR3aa: CASSLTGQRNSPLHF; CDR3nt: TGTGCCAGCAGCTTAACAGGACAGCGTAATTCACCCCTCCACTTT
abundance: -; j_gene: TRBJ1-2; d_gene: -; v_gene: TRBV4-1; CDR3aa: CASSQLSPSPGYNGGYTF; CDR3nt: TGCGCCAGCAGCCAACTCTCTCCTTCTCCGGGATACAATGGGGGCTACACCTTC
abundance: many; j_gene: TRBJ2-7; d_gene: -; v_gene: TRBV11-3; CDR3aa: CASSFDLRAAQYF; CDR3nt: TGTGCCAGCAGCTTCGACCTACGTGCCGCGCAGTACTTC
abundance: many; j_gene: TRBJ1-2; d_gene: TRBD1; v_gene: TRBV20-1; CDR3aa: CSARDRGNYGYTF; CDR3nt: TGCAGTGCTAGGGACAGGGGCAACTATGGCTACACCTTC
abundance: -; j_gene: TRBJ1-2; d_gene: -; v_gene: TRBV18; CDR3aa: CASSSTALGLGGGYTF; CDR3nt: TGTGCCAGCTCATCAACTGCTTTGGGACTGGGCGGCGGCTACACCTTC
abundance: few; j_gene: TRBJ2-3; d_gene: -; v_gene: TRBV7-6; CDR3aa: CASSYFSLEGDTQYF; CDR3nt: TGTGCCAGCAGCTATTTTTCCCTGGAGGGAGATACGCAGTATTTT
abundance: few; j_gene: TRBJ2-1; d_gene: -; v_gene: TRBV7-9; CDR3aa: CASNRHHNEQFF; CDR3nt: TGTGCCAGCAACCGCCATCACAATGAGCAGTTCTTC
abundance: many; j_gene: TRBJ2-5; d_gene: TRBD2; v_gene: TRBV11-3; CDR3aa: CASSLAGTSGSGETQYF; CDR3nt: TGTGCCAGCAGCTTAGCCGGGACTAGCGGGAGCGGCGAGACCCAGTACTTC
abundance: few; j_gene: TRBJ2-2; d_gene: -; v_gene: TRBV10-3; CDR3aa: CAISDRASDTGELFF; CDR3nt: TGTGCCATCAGTGATAGGGCTAGCGACACCGGGGAGCTGTTTTTT
abundance: few; j_gene: TRBJ2-1; d_gene: TRBD1; v_gene: TRBV7-9; CDR3aa: CASRSTGQRGYNEQFF; CDR3nt: TGTGCCAGCAGGAGTACGGGACAGAGAGGATACAATGAGCAGTTCTTC
abundance: many; j_gene: TRBJ2-1; d_gene: TRBD2; v_gene: TRBV12-3/TRBV12-4; CDR3aa: CASTLAGGNEQFF; CDR3nt: TGTGCCAGCACCTTAGCGGGAGGGAATGAGCAGTTCTTC
abundance: few; j_gene: TRBJ2-1; d_gene: -; v_gene: TRBV6-1; CDR3aa: CASSPAGNEQFF; CDR3nt: TGTGCCAGCAGCCCAGCGGGCAATGAGCAGTTCTTC
abundance: few; j_gene: TRBJ2-5; d_gene: TRBD2; v_gene: TRBV5-1; CDR3aa: CASSRDSGRRGETQYF; CDR3nt: TGCGCCAGCAGCAGAGATAGCGGGAGAAGGGGAGAGACCCAGTACTTC
abundance: few; j_gene: TRBJ2-3; d_gene: TRBD1; v_gene: TRBV20-1; CDR3aa: CSARVQGAGADTQYF; CDR3nt: TGCAGTGCTAGAGTACAGGGGGCAGGGGCAGATACGCAGTATTTT
abundance: -; j_gene: TRBJ2-7; d_gene: TRBD2; v_gene: TRBV10-3; CDR3aa: CATQRGGTALEQYF; CDR3nt: TGTGCCACCCAGCGGGGGGGCACGGCTTTGGAGCAGTACTTC
abundance: -; j_gene: TRBJ2-3; d_gene: -; v_gene: TRBV19; CDR3aa: CASNEDGVSTDTQYF; CDR3nt: TGTGCCAGTAATGAAGACGGCGTGAGCACAGATACGCAGTATTTT
abundance: few; j_gene: TRBJ2-1; d_gene: TRBD2; v_gene: TRBV2; CDR3aa: CASSEARLANEQFF; CDR3nt: TGTGCCAGCAGTGAAGCAAGACTAGCGAACGAGCAGTTCTTC
abundance: once; j_gene: TRBJ2-7; d_gene: TRBD1; v_gene: TRBV11-1; CDR3aa: CASRRGQGSYEQYF; CDR3nt: TGTGCCAGCAGGCGCGGACAGGGGAGCTACGAGCAGTACTTC
abundance: many; j_gene: TRBJ2-3; d_gene: -; v_gene: TRBV5-1; CDR3aa: CASSLMRTDTQYF; CDR3nt: TGCGCCAGCAGCTTGATGCGCACAGATACGCAGTATTTT
abundance: few; j_gene: TRBJ2-3; d_gene: TRBD2; v_gene: TRBV29-1; CDR3aa: CSVEFAGGSADTQYF; CDR3nt: TGCAGCGTTGAGTTTGCGGGAGGGTCGGCAGATACGCAGTATTTT
abundance: -; j_gene: TRBJ2-1; d_gene: TRBD2; v_gene: TRBV28; CDR3aa: CASSTDSGSGVFNEQFF; CDR3nt: TGTGCCAGCAGTACAGATAGCGGGAGTGGGGTTTTCAATGAGCAGTTCTTC
abundance: few; j_gene: TRBJ1-2; d_gene: TRBD1; v_gene: TRBV15; CDR3aa: CATSRDRGLDGYTF; CDR3nt: TGTGCCACCAGCAGAGACAGGGGGCTAGATGGCTACACCTTC
abundance: many; j_gene: TRBJ2-3; d_gene: -; v_gene: TRBV10-1; CDR3aa: CASSEAVSFGTQYF; CDR3nt: TGCGCCAGCAGTGAGGCGGTTTCATTCGGCACGCAGTATTTT
abundance: once; j_gene: TRBJ1-5; d_gene: -; v_gene: TRBV19; CDR3aa: CASKYSFSDYSNQPQHF; CDR3nt: TGTGCCAGTAAATACTCTTTCTCAGACTATAGCAATCAGCCCCAGCATTTT
abundance: few; j_gene: TRBJ2-5; d_gene: TRBD2; v_gene: TRBV12-3/TRBV12-4; CDR3aa: CASSLGGRGSRETQYF; CDR3nt: TGTGCCAGCAGTTTAGGCGGGCGGGGGTCTCGAGAGACCCAGTACTTC